The 12 T cell receptor beta chains below all came from one sample that was sequenced in a study of molecular identifiers for immune sequencing clone quantification. Via MiXCR, TCRdb re-called the PCR reads, giving one row per CDR3 protein. The sample has over 550,000 distinct CDR3 sequences; around 25% are singletons. The sample taken for sequencing was naive CD8+ T cells from blood, with Jurkat cell RNA spiked in. Noted subset: FACS-sorted CD8+CD4-CCR7+CD45RA+ naive T cells. These receptors were obtained from a human donor in good health. Some libraries in this study had Jurkat cell RNA spiked in.

About this clonotype itself: This may stem from a read error, because a much larger clone lies one nucleotide away. The chain is built from TRBV20-1 and TRBJ1-1, with D possibly TRBD1 on 5 matching bases. CDR1 is DFQATT, CDR2 SNEGSKA, per germline (reference sequence). The CDR3 contains 18 residues. The V and J ends lost 0 bases and 1 base respectively, with 21 bases between them. CDR3 region: CSARDDPQGVGENTEAFF. As DNA, the CDR3 is TGCAGTGCTAGAGATGACCCCCAAGGGGTAGGGGAGAACACTGAAGCTTTCTTT.

This clonotype came up many times. The chain carries TRBV29-1 and TRBJ2-5; possible D gene TRBD2, 7 bases. This CDR3 contains 16 residues. The germline gives CDR1 SQVTM, CDR2 ANQGSEA. Trimming removed 4 bases at V and 9 bases at J, with 27 bases between. CDR3 bases: TGCAGCGTTGTGGGGGGGCGCATAGGTTTGTCTATCGCCCAGTACTTC. Amino acid sequence: CSVVGGRIGLSIAQYF. The full variable domain, in which reference TRBV29-1 and TRBJ2-5 provide the parts outside the CDR3, is SAVISQKPSRDICQRGTSLTIQCQVDSQVTMMFWYRQQPGQSLTLIATANQGSEATYESGFVIDKFPISRPNLTFSTLTVSNMSPEDSSIYLCSVVGGRIGLSIAQYFGPGTRLLVL.

A few counts support this clonotype. The rearrangement links TRBV4-3 to TRBJ2-7; D perhaps matches TRBD2 (5 bases). Germline V gives CDR1 LGHNA, CDR2 YSLEER. Trimming took 0 bases from V and 6 from J, leaving 15 bases between them. The CDR3 consists of 15 residues. The CDR3 spells CASSQDSGEGFEQYF. CDR3 in DNA: TGCGCCAGCAGCCAAGATTCCGGGGAAGGCTTCGAGCAGTACTTC.

This chain joins TRBV4-3 and TRBJ2-7; 7 bases fit TRBD2. The germline V gene has CDR1 LGHNA and CDR2 YSLEER. This CDR3 has 16 amino acids. V shed 4 bases and J 3 bases; nucleotides not matched to a gene: 12. The CDR3, as DNA: TGCGCCAGCAGCCTATCACATGGCGGGGGAGTCTACGAGCAGTACTTC. It yields the protein CASSLSHGGGVYEQYF.

There are many counts of this clonotype. The J gene is TRBJ1-1, the V gene TRBV7-9, with no clear D. The CDR3 totals 14 residues. The V end lost 5 bases, the J end lost 3 bases, and 13 bases lay between the germline ends. CDR1 is SEHNR, CDR2 FQNEAQ, per germline (reference sequence). DNA of the CDR3: TGTGCCAGCAGCCCCGGGTTTTTAGACACTGAAGCTTTCTTT. Its protein product is CASSPGFLDTEAFF.

The chain is built from TRBV19 and TRBJ2-3; D is unresolved. V was trimmed by 3 bases and J by 2 bases, leaving 12 bases between them. CDR3 size: 15 residues. Germline CDR1 and CDR2: LNHDA and SQIVND (reference sequence). Here the CDR3 reads CASSIGGRYTDTQYF. The CDR3 nucleotides read TGTGCCAGTAGTATTGGCGGACGGTACACAGATACGCAGTATTTT.

This clonotype was seen a handful of times. This sequence joins TRBV20-1 and TRBJ2-1; D ambiguous. The CDR3 is 13 amino acids. Germline V gene lookup returns CDR1 DFQATT and CDR2 SNEGSKA (reference sequence). Trimming left V 8 bases short and J 0 bases short, with 11 bases between. The CDR3 DNA sequence: TGCAGTCCGACAAAGGCCTCCTACAATGAGCAGTTCTTC. Translating gives CSPTKASYNEQFF.

This clonotype was recorded many times. V is TRBV6-5 and J is TRBJ2-5; 8 nucleotides agree with TRBD2. Germline lookup yields CDR1 MNHEY and CDR2 SVGAGI. CDR3 length: 15 residues. V shed 4 bases and J 1 base; nucleotides not matched to a gene: 5. This chain's CDR3 is CASSSLAGSQETQYF. The CDR3 DNA follows: TGTGCCAGCAGTTCTTTAGCGGGGAGCCAAGAGACCCAGTACTTC.

This chain uses TRBV6-6 with TRBJ2-5; 13 bases are shared with TRBD2. V shed 4 bases and J 2 bases; nucleotides not matched to a gene: 13. The CDR3 is 19 amino acids. Germline CDR1 MNHNY, CDR2 SVGAGI (reference sequence). The CDR3: CASSWTSGGSSLGQETQYF. The DNA of the CDR3 is TGTGCCAGCAGTTGGACTAGCGGGGGCTCTAGCCTCGGACAAGAGACCCAGTACTTC.

The DNA for the CDR3 is TGTGCCAGTAGTATCTTTTCGGGCGGGGGCTCCTACAATGAGCAGTTCTTC. Encoded protein: CASSIFSGGGSYNEQFF. The chain couples TRBV19 to TRBJ2-1; 7 bases agree with TRBD2. Germline CDR1 reads LNHDA; CDR2 reads SQIVND (reference sequence). V trimming: 3 bases; J trimming: 0 bases; junction bases outside the gene matches: 8. The CDR3 has 17 amino acids.

The sample holds many counts of this clonotype. CDR3 DNA: TGCAGCGTTGAAGAACCGAAGGTCTCTGAAGCTTTCTTT. It is translated as CSVEEPKVSEAFF. The V gene is TRBV29-1, the J gene TRBJ1-1; D ambiguous. V was cut by 0 bases and J by 6 bases, with 11 bases left in between. Germline V lookup: CDR1 SQVTM, CDR2 ANQGSEA. The CDR3 consists of 13 residues.

This clonotype was observed many times. The chain uses TRBV29-1 and TRBJ2-5; D is perhaps TRBD1 or TRBD2 (6 bases each). The CDR3 length is 16 residues. V was clipped by 4 bases and J by 4 bases, with 22 bases between them. Germline V gene sequence: CDR1 SQVTM, CDR2 ANQGSEA. CDR3 coding DNA: TGCAGCGTTGGACCCCAGTCGGGGGCTAATGGAGAGACCCAGTACTTC. Translation: CSVGPQSGANGETQYF. The full variable domain, completed using reference TRBV29-1 and TRBJ2-5, is SAVISQKPSRDICQRGTSLTIQCQVDSQVTMMFWYRQQPGQSLTLIATANQGSEATYESGFVIDKFPISRPNLTFSTLTVSNMSPEDSSIYLCSVGPQSGANGETQYFGPGTRLLVL.